Sequencing of this TCR beta chain was carried out in a study of blood T cell repertoires in COVID-19. Turning to the study itself: Samples representing acute and convalescent COVID-19 were sourced from the United States, Italy and Spain.

The repertoire was sequenced with immunoSEQ multiplex PCR; TCRdb's copy has only in-frame clones and lacks some. Counted here are 95,000 to 150,000 clones, over 75% occurring once; the ten biggest clones make up around 16%. The sequencing sample was made of peripheral blood. The sequence was obtained from a man in his sixties with active or convalescent COVID-19.

This CDR3 reads CASSLSVGDEQYF. The CDR3 DNA reads as TGTGCCAGCAGCTTATCAGTAGGGGACGAGCAGTACTTC. The chain links TRBV11-2 to TRBJ2-7; D is possibly TRBD1 (5 bases). CDR1 and CDR2 (germline): SGHAT, FQNNGV. CDR3 length equals 13 residues. Trimming cost V 2 bases and J 5 bases, with 10 bases left between them.